The 29 T cell receptor beta chains below were found in one sample sequenced in a study of T cell changes during pregnancy in multiple sclerosis. Using immunoSEQ multiplex PCR, the repertoire was profiled, and TCRdb retains in-frame clones only, with some absent. The sample has roughly 41,000 clones, 80% to 90% seen once. Sequencing was performed on CD4+ T cells from peripheral blood mononuclear cells, taken in the first trimester of pregnancy. Every receptor here comes from a female donor with multiple sclerosis, enrolled in a pregnancy study.

The V gene is TRBV15, the J gene TRBJ2-7; a weak D match, TRBD2 (6 bases). The CDR3 length is 13 residues. The V end was cut by 0 bases, the J end by 6 bases, with 9 bases between. Germline loops: CDR1 LNHNV, CDR2 YYDKDF (reference sequence). DNA for the CDR3: TGTGCCACCAGCAGAGATTTCGGGAGCGAGCAGTACTTC. Its translation: CATSRDFGSEQYF.

This chain links TRBV5-1 with TRBJ2-2, with D perhaps matching TRBD2 (5 bases). The CDR3 has 17 amino acids. CDR1 and CDR2 from the germline V gene are SGHRS and YFSETQ. With 4 bases removed from V and 0 bases from J, the gap between germline ends came to 16 bases. The CDR3 spells CASSPIIAGTNTGELFF. The DNA for the CDR3 is TGCGCCAGCAGCCCAATCATTGCGGGTACGAACACCGGGGAGCTGTTTTTT.

The gene calls are TRBV7-9 and TRBJ2-3; no definite D call. The germline V gene has CDR1 SEHNR and CDR2 FQNEAQ (reference sequence). V gave up 1 base and J gave up 1 base, with 6 bases separating them. This CDR3 region has 14 residues. CDR3 DNA sequence: TGTGCCAGCAGCTTAGGACTCGGCACAGATACGCAGTATTTT. This translates into CASSLGLGTDTQYF.

V is TRBV7-2 and J is TRBJ2-5; 7 bases are a match to TRBD2. V shed 5 bases and J 3 bases; nucleotides not matched to a gene: 12. The CDR3 has 16 amino acids. Germline CDR1 SGHTA, CDR2 FQGNSA. This CDR3 reads CASSPGLVGYKETQYF. The CDR3 DNA is TGTGCCAGCAGCCCAGGACTAGTAGGATATAAAGAGACCCAGTACTTC. Filled out from reference TRBV7-2 and TRBJ2-5, the complete variable domain reads GAGVSQSPSNKVTEKGKDVELRCDPISGHTALYWYRQSLGQGLEFLIYFQGNSAPDKSGLPSDRFSAERTGGSVSTLTIQRTQQEDSAVYLCASSPGLVGYKETQYFGPGTRLLVL.

The chain couples TRBV11-2 to TRBJ1-3; 9 bases agree with TRBD1. The CDR3 consists of 12 residues. The J segment lost 7 bases and the V segment lost 8 bases, leaving 3 bases of the junction unmatched. Per the germline V gene, CDR1 is SGHAT and CDR2 is FQNNGV. CDR3 coding DNA: TGTGCCAGCGGGACAGGGTTCAACACCATATATTTT. This sequence encodes CASGTGFNTIYF.

The chain combines TRBV7-2 with TRBJ2-3, with a tentative D call TRBD1 (6 bases). This CDR3 region has 15 residues. Trimming stripped 5 bases from V and 0 bases from J, with 12 bases between. Germline CDR1 SGHTA, CDR2 FQGNSA. The CDR3 DNA follows: TGTGCCAGCAGCAGAACAGGGTCTAGCACAGATACGCAGTATTTT. Protein: CASSRTGSSTDTQYF.

The chain links TRBV6-6 to TRBJ1-2; D remains ambiguous. With 6 bases removed from V and 8 bases from J, the gap between germline ends came to 10 bases. Looked up from germline, CDR1 is MNHNY and CDR2 is SVGAGI (reference sequence). CDR3 length: 11 amino acids. Written as DNA, the CDR3 is TGTGCCAGCAGCCTAGGTATGGGCTACACCTTC. Translating gives CASSLGMGYTF.

J is TRBJ2-1 and V is TRBV15; the match to TRBD2 covers 9 bases. This CDR3 has 15 amino acids. Germline-derived CDR1 and CDR2 are LNHNV and YYDKDF (reference sequence). V gave up 7 bases and J gave up 2 bases; unmatched junction bases: 6. CDR3 sequence (DNA): TGTGCCACCAAACACCTAGCGGGAACCTACAATGAGCAGTTCTTC. This codes for CATKHLAGTYNEQFF.

Details on this clone: At one end, the junction sequence differs from germline, possibly due to a read error. This chain joins TRBV6-5 and TRBJ1-4; 10 bases match TRBD1. This CDR3 has 13 residues. Per germline, CDR1 MNHEY and CDR2 SVGAGI. CDR3 nucleotide sequence: TGTGCCAGCAGTTCTCATCCCCGGGACAGGGGATATTTT. Protein: CASSSHPRDRGYF.

The V and J genes are TRBV7-3 and TRBJ2-3; TRBD1 matches at 7 bases. The junction had 3 bases not matched to a gene; V was cut back by 5 bases and J by 1 base. The CDR3 runs to 14 residues. The germline gives CDR1 SGHTA, CDR2 FQGTGA. The CDR3 spells CASSPGQGTDTQYF. The CDR3 region has the DNA TGTGCCAGCAGCCCCGGACAGGGCACAGATACGCAGTATTTT.

This sequence joins TRBV6-5 and TRBJ2-1; 14 bases line up with TRBD2. This CDR3 has 15 amino acids. Germline V gives CDR1 MNHEY, CDR2 SVGAGI. V lost 4 bases and J lost 8; bases outside the gene matches: 4. CDR3 loop: CASSSGTSGSYEQFF. DNA for the CDR3: TGTGCCAGCAGTTCCGGGACTAGCGGGAGTTATGAGCAGTTCTTC.

V gene TRBV25-1 combines with J gene TRBJ1-4, with D possibly being TRBD1 (6 bases). V was cut by 3 bases and J by 11 bases, with 19 bases left in between. The CDR3 has 15 residues. CDR1 is MGHDK and CDR2 is SYGVNS in the germline V gene. The CDR3 DNA sequence: TGTGCCAGCAGTGACAGCAACCAGCCGGGACATAAACTGTTTTTT. Protein: CASSDSNQPGHKLFF.

The chain joins TRBV19 to TRBJ1-1, with D possibly matching TRBD1 (6 bases). Trimming removed 9 bases from V and 0 bases from J, with 11 bases in between. The CDR3 runs to 13 residues. Per the germline V gene, CDR1 is LNHDA and CDR2 is SQIVND (reference sequence). The CDR3 DNA follows: TGTGCCAGCTGGGGGCGGTTGAACACTGAAGCTTTCTTT. Translated: CASWGRLNTEAFF.

J is TRBJ1-3 and V is TRBV28; D may be TRBD1 (6 bases). Trimming left V 6 bases short and J 3 bases short, with 9 bases between. The CDR3 contains 13 residues. Germline CDR1 and CDR2: MDHEN and SYDVKM. The CDR3 DNA reads TGTGCCAGCAGCGGACAGTTTGGAAACACCATATATTTT. Its protein product is CASSGQFGNTIYF.

This chain joins TRBV19 and TRBJ2-1, with 14 nucleotides matching TRBD2. V lost 4 bases and J lost 3; bases outside the gene matches: 5. This CDR3 is 17 amino acids long. From germline, CDR1 is LNHDA and CDR2 SQIVND (reference sequence). The CDR3: CASSRRLAGGSYNEQFF. In nucleotides, the CDR3 is TGTGCCAGTAGTAGACGACTAGCGGGAGGGAGCTACAATGAGCAGTTCTTC.

This chain's CDR3 is CASKPRTVSGSKPDTQYF. Here the CDR3 DNA reads TGTGCCAGTAAACCTAGGACAGTAAGCGGGAGCAAGCCAGATACGCAGTATTTT. The rearrangement links TRBV5-6 to TRBJ2-3, with 8 nucleotides matching TRBD2. The junction had 21 bases not matched to a gene; V was cut back by 8 bases and J by 4 bases. Germline lookup yields CDR1 SGHDT and CDR2 YYEEEE. The length of the CDR3 is 18 residues.

In nucleotides, the CDR3 is TGTGCCAGCAGTGAAGCACTAGCGGGACGGTCTGAGCAGTTCTTC. It specifies CASSEALAGRSEQFF. The V gene is TRBV2, the J gene TRBJ2-1; 10 bases fit TRBD2. V shed 0 bases, J shed 9 bases, and the junction held 5 bases outside the gene matches. CDR3 size: 15 residues. Germline V gives CDR1 SNHLY, CDR2 FYNNEI.

This chain joins TRBV19 and TRBJ2-5; TRBD1 matches at 9 bases. This CDR3 is built from 15 residues. CDR1 and CDR2 from the germline V gene are LNHDA and SQIVND (reference sequence). The trim removed 4 bases at V and 5 bases at J, leaving 8 bases unmatched. CDR3 in DNA: TGTGCCAGTAGTAGAGACAGGGGGACGATGGAGACCCAGTACTTC. Translated: CASSRDRGTMETQYF.

The chain is built from TRBV14 and TRBJ2-1; the match to TRBD2 covers 10 bases. Germline V gene data show CDR1 as SGHDN and CDR2 as FVKESK. CDR3 length: 16 residues. V trimming: 1 base; J trimming: 7 bases; junction bases outside the gene matches: 7. CDR3 protein: CASSQGGYSGRNEQFF. The CDR3 DNA sequence: TGTGCCAGCAGCCAAGGAGGGTATAGCGGGAGGAATGAGCAGTTCTTC.

V gene TRBV6-5 combines with J gene TRBJ2-2; D not resolved. V was cut by 2 bases and J by 2 bases, with 6 bases left in between. The CDR3 contains 14 residues. Per germline, CDR1 MNHEY and CDR2 SVGAGI. CDR3 sequence reads: CASSYTENTGELFF. The CDR3 coding sequence is TGTGCCAGCAGTTACACAGAAAACACCGGGGAGCTGTTTTTT.

The chain carries TRBV11-1 and TRBJ2-7, with a possible D match to TRBD2 (6 bases). CDR3 length: 16 residues. Germline loops: CDR1 SGHAT, CDR2 FQDESV (reference sequence). Trimming removed 8 bases at V and 0 bases at J, with 20 bases between. This chain's CDR3 is CASAVLGGSSSYEQYF. The CDR3 DNA reads TGTGCCAGCGCCGTCTTGGGGGGTTCTAGCTCCTACGAGCAGTACTTC.

The CDR3: CASGSRDRHQETQYF. The CDR3 DNA follows: TGTGCTAGTGGTTCAAGAGACAGACACCAAGAGACCCAGTACTTC. The J gene is TRBJ2-5, the V gene TRBV12-5, with a weak D call TRBD1 (5 bases). Trimming removed 4 bases from V and 0 bases from J, with 12 bases in between. The CDR3 is 15 amino acids. Germline V gene sequence: CDR1 LGHNT, CDR2 FRNRAP.

This chain uses TRBV5-1 with TRBJ2-6, with D perhaps TRBD1 (5 bases). The CDR3 extends over 15 amino acids. The germline V gene encodes CDR1 SGHRS and CDR2 YFSETQ. Trimming removed 4 bases at V and 1 base at J, with 9 bases between. CDR3 nucleotide sequence: TGCGCCAGCAGCGCGACAGTATCTGGGGCCAACGTCCTGACTTTC. It is translated as CASSATVSGANVLTF.

The genes are TRBV28 and TRBJ1-2; D call uncertain. The V end lost 2 bases, the J end lost 4 bases, and 5 bases lay between the germline ends. The CDR3 consists of 12 residues. The germline CDR1 and CDR2 sequences are MDHEN and SYDVKM. This chain's CDR3 is CASSLSFYGYTF. The CDR3 bases are TGTGCCAGCAGTTTAAGCTTCTATGGCTACACCTTC.

The V gene is TRBV7-3, the J gene TRBJ2-3, with TRBD2 identical over 7 bases. This CDR3 is built from 15 residues. Germline V gene sequence: CDR1 SGHTA, CDR2 FQGTGA. The V and J ends lost 4 bases and 4 bases, in that order; junction bases with no gene match: 8. The CDR3 region is CASSSGVREADTQYF. For the CDR3, the DNA is TGTGCCAGCAGCTCAGGCGTCCGGGAGGCAGATACGCAGTATTTT.

The chain uses TRBV5-1 and TRBJ1-1; D is undetermined. The length of the CDR3 is 13 residues. CDR1 is SGHRS, CDR2 YFSETQ, per germline. Trimming left V 0 bases short and J 0 bases short, with 3 bases between. The CDR3: CASSLGVNTEAFF. CDR3 in DNA: TGCGCCAGCAGCTTGGGAGTGAACACTGAAGCTTTCTTT. Complete variable domain (other parts from reference TRBV5-1 and TRBJ1-1): KAGVTQTPRYLIKTRGQQVTLSCSPISGHRSVSWYQQTPGQGLQFLFEYFSETQRNKGNFPGRFSGRQFSNSRSEMNVSTLELGDSALYLCASSLGVNTEAFFGQGTRLTVV.

V gene TRBV27 combines with J gene TRBJ1-1; no firm D call. This CDR3 is 13 amino acids long. Deletions cut 6 bases from V and 1 base from J, with 9 bases between. The germline V gene has CDR1 MNHEY and CDR2 SMNVEV (reference sequence). CDR3 region: CASSEYTNTEAFF. CDR3 bases: TGTGCCAGCAGCGAATACACGAACACTGAAGCTTTCTTT.

This rearrangement joins TRBV7-2 to TRBJ2-7; the match to TRBD2 covers 11 bases. The CDR3 has 17 residues. Per the germline V gene, CDR1 is SGHTA and CDR2 is FQGNSA. The V gene end was trimmed by 1 base and the J gene end by 7 bases; junction bases not matched to a gene: 12. The CDR3 DNA reads as TGTGCCAGCAGCTTAGGACCGTCTCTAGCGGGGGGATCGGAGCAGTACTTC. Translated: CASSLGPSLAGGSEQYF.

V usage is TRBV11-2 and J usage is TRBJ1-5; D is ambiguous. Germline V gene data show CDR1 as SGHAT and CDR2 as FQNNGV. V was pared by 4 bases and J by 5 bases, with 12 bases between. The CDR3 has 14 residues. The CDR3 nucleotides are TGTGCCAGCAGCTCGACACTTTCTCATCAGCCCCAGCATTTT. This translates into CASSSTLSHQPQHF.